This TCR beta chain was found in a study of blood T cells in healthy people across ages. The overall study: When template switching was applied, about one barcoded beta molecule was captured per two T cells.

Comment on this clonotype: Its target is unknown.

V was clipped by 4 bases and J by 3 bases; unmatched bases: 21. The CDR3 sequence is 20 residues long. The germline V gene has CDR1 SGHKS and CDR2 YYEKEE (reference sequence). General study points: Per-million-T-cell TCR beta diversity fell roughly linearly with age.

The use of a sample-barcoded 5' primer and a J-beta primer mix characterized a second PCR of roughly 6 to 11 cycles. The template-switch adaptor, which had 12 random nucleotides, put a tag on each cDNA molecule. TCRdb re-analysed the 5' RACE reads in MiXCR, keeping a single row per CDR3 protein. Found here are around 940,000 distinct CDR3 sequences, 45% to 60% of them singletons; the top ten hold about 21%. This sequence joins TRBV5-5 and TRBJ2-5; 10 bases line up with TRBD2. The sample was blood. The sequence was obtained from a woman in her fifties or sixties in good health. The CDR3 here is CASSRKGAELSGRAEETQYF. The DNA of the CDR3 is TGTGCCAGCAGCCGGAAGGGGGCTGAGTTAAGCGGGAGGGCCGAAGAGACCCAGTACTTC.